This T cell receptor beta chain was retrieved from a study of T cells after yellow fever vaccination. A universal primer site and UMIs were added as TCR cDNA was made by 5'RACE template switching. MiXCR, applied by TCRdb to the 5' RACE reads, yields one record per CDR3 protein. The sample records roughly 310,000 distinct CDR3 sequences, around 4% being singletons. Germline CDR1 and CDR2: MDHEN and SYDVKM. The CDR3 extends over 16 amino acids. V was pared by 8 bases and J by 6 bases, with 13 bases of the junction left unmatched. The sample consisted of PBMCs, taken on the day of the yellow fever booster vaccination. The TCR sequence derives from a young man who received the YFV17D yellow fever vaccine. The rearrangement links TRBV28 to TRBJ2-2; 9 nucleotides line up with TRBD2. The CDR3 region is CASRRISGGGSGELFF. CDR3 nucleotides: TGTGCCAGCCGGCGAATTAGCGGGGGCGGGTCCGGGGAGCTGTTTTTT.